The 10 T cell receptor beta chains below were found in one sample sequenced in a study of blood T cells in healthy people across ages. The use of a sample-barcoded 5' primer and a J-beta primer mix characterized a second PCR of 7 to 11 cycles. One entry per CDR3 protein, called by TCRdb with MiXCR from the 5' RACE reads. The profile shows approximately 900,000 distinct CDR3 sequences, around 46% of them singletons. Sequencing used blood. These receptors came from a man aged 25 to 40 in good health.

The chain carries TRBV11-2 and TRBJ1-5; no reliable D call. The length of the CDR3 is 14 residues. Trimming shortened V by 8 bases and J by 0 bases, and 11 bases separated the two germline ends. Looked up from germline, CDR1 is SGHAT and CDR2 is FQNNGV. CDR3 nucleotides: TGTGCCAGCCCTCCCCGGGATAGCAATCAGCCCCAGCATTTT. It translates to CASPPRDSNQPQHF.

This clonotype came up a few times. The chain links TRBV4-1 to TRBJ1-5; D is undetermined. CDR1 is MGHRA and CDR2 is YSYEKL in the germline V gene. V was shortened by 0 bases and J by 6 bases, with 6 bases between the two germline ends. The CDR3 is 13 amino acids. The CDR3 here is CASSQDPSQPQHF. As DNA, the CDR3 is TGCGCCAGCAGCCAAGATCCGAGTCAGCCCCAGCATTTT.

J is TRBJ2-6 and V is TRBV7-6; maybe TRBD2 (5 bases). Germline V gives CDR1 SGHVS, CDR2 FNYEAQ. With 1 base removed from V and 12 bases from J, the gap between germline ends came to 10 bases. The CDR3 runs 13 residues. CDR3 bases: TGTGCCAGCAGCTTAGGGCGGGTCGGCGTCCTGACTTTC. It specifies CASSLGRVGVLTF. Drawing the rest from reference TRBV7-6 and TRBJ2-6, the complete variable domain is GAGVSQSPRYKVTKRGQDVALRCDPISGHVSLYWYRQALGQGPEFLTYFNYEAQQDKSGLPNDRFSAERPEGSISTLTIQRTEQRDSAMYRCASSLGRVGVLTFGAGSRLTVL.

This clonotype was seen repeatedly, ten times or more. The chain recombines TRBV3-1 with TRBJ2-1, with TRBD2 matching 12 bases. Germline CDR1 reads LGHDT; CDR2 reads YNNKEL (reference sequence). This CDR3 comprises 17 residues. Losses at the gene ends were 4 bases for V and 0 bases for J; bases not matched to a gene: 4. The CDR3 sequence: CASSLLAGGLSYNEQFF. CDR3 coding DNA: TGTGCCAGCAGCCTTCTAGCGGGGGGGCTCTCCTACAATGAGCAGTTCTTC.

This clonotype was counted a single time. V usage is TRBV21-1 and J usage is TRBJ2-4. TRBV21-1 is an annotated pseudogene. The CDR3 has 15 amino acids. CDR3 sequence: CASSMQARAKNIQYF. The CDR3 nucleotides read TGTGCCAGCAGCATGCAGGCCAGAGCCAAAAACATTCAGTACTTC.

This clonotype was recorded a few times. The chain employs TRBV7-9 and TRBJ2-5, with 9 nucleotides matching TRBD2. The junction had 2 bases not matched to a gene; V was cut back by 1 base and J by 2 bases. Germline CDR1 reads SEHNR; CDR2 reads FQNEAQ (reference sequence). The CDR3 is 15 amino acids. This CDR3 reads CASSLVAGDQETQYF. CDR3 bases: TGTGCCAGCAGCTTAGTAGCGGGGGATCAAGAGACCCAGTACTTC.

This clonotype was observed a few times. This sequence joins TRBV29-1 and TRBJ2-1; unclear D gene. The germline V and J ends were trimmed by 1 base and 0 bases, with 13 bases remaining between them. Germline loops: CDR1 SQVTM, CDR2 ANQGSEA. The CDR3 is 16 residues long. The CDR3 DNA sequence: TGCAGCGTTGAAGTTTTAACCGTATCCTCCTACAATGAGCAGTTCTTC. Translated: CSVEVLTVSSYNEQFF.

V is TRBV27 and J is TRBJ1-2; D is possibly TRBD1 (6 bases). The length of the CDR3 is 15 residues. Germline values: CDR1 MNHEY, CDR2 SMNVEV (reference sequence). V lost 5 bases and J lost 8, with 21 bases in between. The CDR3 sequence is CASSPLDYREGGYTF. In nucleotides, the CDR3 is TGTGCCAGCAGTCCCCTCGATTACAGGGAGGGCGGCTACACCTTC.

The V and J genes are TRBV25-1 and TRBJ2-1; a possible D gene is TRBD2 (7 bases). Per the germline V gene, CDR1 is MGHDK and CDR2 is SYGVNS. The CDR3 is 14 amino acids. With 2 bases removed from V and 6 bases from J, the gap between germline ends came to 11 bases. The CDR3 is CASSERGGSNEQFF. Written as DNA, the CDR3 is TGTGCCAGCAGTGAAAGGGGGGGGAGCAATGAGCAGTTCTTC.

CDR3 nucleotide sequence: TGTGCCAGCAGCCCGTCTCTTGGGGGCTGGTCCTACGAGCAGTACTTC. Its protein product is CASSPSLGGWSYEQYF. V gene TRBV11-3 combines with J gene TRBJ2-7; TRBD1 is a possible D gene (6 bases). V gave up 5 bases and J gave up 1 base, with 18 bases separating them. This CDR3 region has 16 residues. Germline values: CDR1 SGHNT, CDR2 YENEEA.